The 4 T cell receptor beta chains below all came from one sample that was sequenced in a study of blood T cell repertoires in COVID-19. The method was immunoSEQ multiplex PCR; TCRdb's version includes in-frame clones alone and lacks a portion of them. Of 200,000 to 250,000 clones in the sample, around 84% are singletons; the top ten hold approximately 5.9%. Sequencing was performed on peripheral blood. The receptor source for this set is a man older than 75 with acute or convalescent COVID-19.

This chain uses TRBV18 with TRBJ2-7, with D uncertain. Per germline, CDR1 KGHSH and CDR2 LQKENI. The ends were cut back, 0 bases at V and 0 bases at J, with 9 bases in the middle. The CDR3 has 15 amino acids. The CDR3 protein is CASSPPGVLSYEQYF. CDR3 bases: TGTGCCAGCTCACCACCGGGCGTACTCTCCTACGAGCAGTACTTC.

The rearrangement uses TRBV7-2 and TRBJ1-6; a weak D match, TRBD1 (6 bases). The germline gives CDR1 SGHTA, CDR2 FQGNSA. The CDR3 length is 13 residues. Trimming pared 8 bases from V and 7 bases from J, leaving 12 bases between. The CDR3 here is CASRGQSNSPLHF. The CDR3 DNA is TGTGCCAGCCGCGGACAGTCGAATTCACCCCTCCACTTT.

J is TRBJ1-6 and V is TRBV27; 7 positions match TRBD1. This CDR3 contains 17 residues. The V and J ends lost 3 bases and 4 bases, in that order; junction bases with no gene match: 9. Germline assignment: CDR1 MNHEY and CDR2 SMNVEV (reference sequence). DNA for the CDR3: TGTGCCAGCAGTTTTCGACCTAGGACAGGATATAATTCACCCCTCCACTTT. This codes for CASSFRPRTGYNSPLHF.

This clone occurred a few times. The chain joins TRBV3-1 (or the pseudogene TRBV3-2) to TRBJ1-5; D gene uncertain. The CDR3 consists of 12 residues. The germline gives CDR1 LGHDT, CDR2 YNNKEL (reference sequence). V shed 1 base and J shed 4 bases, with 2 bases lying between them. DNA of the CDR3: TGTGCCAGCAGCCAAGCAAATCAGCCCCAGCATTTT. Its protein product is CASSQANQPQHF.